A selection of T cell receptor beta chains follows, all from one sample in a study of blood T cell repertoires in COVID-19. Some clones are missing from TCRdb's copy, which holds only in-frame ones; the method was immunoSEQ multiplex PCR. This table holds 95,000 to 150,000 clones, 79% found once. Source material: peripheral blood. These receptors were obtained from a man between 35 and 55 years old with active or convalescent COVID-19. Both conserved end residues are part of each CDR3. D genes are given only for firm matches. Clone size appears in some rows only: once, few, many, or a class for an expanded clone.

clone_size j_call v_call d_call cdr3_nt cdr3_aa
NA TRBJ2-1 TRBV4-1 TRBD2 TGCGCCAGCAGCCAAGACGATTCGCGGGAGACCTACAATGAGCAGTTCTTC CASSQDDSRETYNEQFF
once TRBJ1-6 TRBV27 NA TGTGCCAGCAGTCCCTTCAATTCACCCCTCCACTTT CASSPFNSPLHF
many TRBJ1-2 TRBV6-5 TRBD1 TGTGCCAGCAGTTACAGGGGGCAGTCCTATGGCTACACCTTC CASSYRGQSYGYTF
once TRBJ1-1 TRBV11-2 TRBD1 TGTGCCAGCACAGGGGGCAGGGGGAACACTGAAGCTTTCTTT CASTGGRGNTEAFF
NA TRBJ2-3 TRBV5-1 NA TGCGCCAGCAGCTTGGCGCTGACTGGCACAGATACGCAGTATTTT CASSLALTGTDTQYF
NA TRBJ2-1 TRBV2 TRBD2 TGTGCCAGCAGTTTTGGGACTAGCGGCTACAATGAGCAGTTCTTC CASSFGTSGYNEQFF
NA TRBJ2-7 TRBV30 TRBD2 TGTGCCTGGAGTGTAAAGAAGGCGGGGGGGTCCATAAGGAGAGAGCAGTACTTC CAWSVKKAGGSIRREQYF
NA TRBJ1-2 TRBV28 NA TGTGCCAGTGGGTGGGGGCATATCTATGGCTACACCTTC CASGWGHIYGYTF
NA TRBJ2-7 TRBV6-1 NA TGTGCCAGCAGTGAGGGTCCAGGGGCCTCCTACGAGCAGTACTTC CASSEGPGASYEQYF
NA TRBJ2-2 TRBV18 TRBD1 TGTGCCAGCTCAGCCTCCGGGACAGCTAACACCGGGGAGCTGTTTTTT CASSASGTANTGELFF
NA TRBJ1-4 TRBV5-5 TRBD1 TGTGCCAGCAGCCCTACAGGGGGTCCGGCAACTAATGAAAAACTGTTTTTT CASSPTGGPATNEKLFF
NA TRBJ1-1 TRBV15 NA TGTGCCACCAGCAGAGAAGTTGCACAGGAGGGCACTGAAGCTTTCTTT CATSREVAQEGTEAFF
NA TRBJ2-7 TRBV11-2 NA TGTGCCAGCAGCTTAGCAATACAGGGTAGCGAGCAGTACTTC CASSLAIQGSEQYF
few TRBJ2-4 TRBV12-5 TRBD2 TGTGCTAGTGGGATGAGCGGGGTGAAAAACATTCAGTACTTC CASGMSGVKNIQYF
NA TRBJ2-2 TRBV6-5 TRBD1 TGTGCCAGCAGTTACAGTGCGGACAGGGGGCCTGGGGAGCTGTTTTTT CASSYSADRGPGELFF
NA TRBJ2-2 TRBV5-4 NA TGTGCCAGCAGCTTGGCCGAGACAGCGAACACCGGGGAGCTGTTTTTT CASSLAETANTGELFF
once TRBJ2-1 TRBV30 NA TGTGCCTGGGGCTTACTCGCGGGCCCTAATGAGCAGTTCTTC CAWGLLAGPNEQFF
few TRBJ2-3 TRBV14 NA TGTGCCAGCAGCCCGCCCCGTGGCAGGGGCACAGATACGCAGTATTTT CASSPPRGRGTDTQYF
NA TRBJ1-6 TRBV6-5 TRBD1 TGTGCCAGCAGTTACTCACACGACAGGGGAAATTCACCCCTCCACTTT CASSYSHDRGNSPLHF
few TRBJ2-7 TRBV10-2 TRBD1 TGCGCCAGCAGTGAGCTCTCCGGGACAGGGGTGGGCGAGCAGTACTTC CASSELSGTGVGEQYF
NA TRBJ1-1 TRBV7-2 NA TGTGCCAGCCATCCTACTTCGGGACATAGGAACACTGAAGCTTTCTTT CASHPTSGHRNTEAFF
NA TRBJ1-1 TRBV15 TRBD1 TGTGCCACCAGCAGAGGGGGACAGGGGGAGGCTTTCTTT CATSRGGQGEAFF
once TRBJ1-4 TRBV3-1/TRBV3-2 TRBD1 TGTGCCAGCAGCCAAGAAGATTGGGTCGGACAGGGAGGGGAAAAACTGTTTTTT CASSQEDWVGQGGEKLFF
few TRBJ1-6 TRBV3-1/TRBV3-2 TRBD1 TGTGCCAGCAGCCCCGCCCAGGGGGGAGAATCACCCCTCCACTTT CASSPAQGGESPLHF
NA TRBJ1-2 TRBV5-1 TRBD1 TGCGCCAGCAGCCCGGGGACAGGCTATGGCTACACCTTC CASSPGTGYGYTF
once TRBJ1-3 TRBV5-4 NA TGTGCCAGCAGCACACCCGACAGCTCTGGAAACACCATATATTTT CASSTPDSSGNTIYF
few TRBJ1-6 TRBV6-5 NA TGTGCCAGCAGTTACAGGGGAAGGAATAATTCACCCCTCCACTTT CASSYRGRNNSPLHF
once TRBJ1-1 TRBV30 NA TGTGCCTGGGGACGGGAGAACACTGAAGCTTTCTTT CAWGRENTEAFF
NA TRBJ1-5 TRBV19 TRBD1 TGTGCCAGTAGTATGGACAGGGTGAGGAATCAGCCCCAGCATTTT CASSMDRVRNQPQHF
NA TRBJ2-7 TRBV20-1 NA TGCAGTGCTAGTCCTAAGGGTAGCGGCTACGAGCAGTACTTC CSASPKGSGYEQYF
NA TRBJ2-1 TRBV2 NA TGTGCCAGCAGCTACGACAGGTCTAAGAATGAGCAGTTCTTC CASSYDRSKNEQFF
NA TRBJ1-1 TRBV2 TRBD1 TGTGCCAGCAGTTCCCGGACAGGGATGGCTGAAGCTTTCTTT CASSSRTGMAEAFF
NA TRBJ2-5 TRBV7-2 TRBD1 TGTGCCAGCAGCTTGGGACAGCACCAAGAGACCCAGTACTTC CASSLGQHQETQYF
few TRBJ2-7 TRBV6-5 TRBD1 TGTGCCAGCAGTTACTCGGCGACAGGGAACTACGAGCAGTACTTC CASSYSATGNYEQYF
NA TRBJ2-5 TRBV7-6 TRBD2 TGTGCCAGCAGCACGTCTGGCGGGAGGGGAGAGACCCAGTACTTC CASSTSGGRGETQYF
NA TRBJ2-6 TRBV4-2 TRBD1 TGTGCCAGCAGCCAAGCCACAGGGGGCGAGGCCAACGTCCTGACTTTC CASSQATGGEANVLTF
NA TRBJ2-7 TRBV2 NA TGTGCCAACTCAGACAGGTCCTACGAGCAGTACTTC CANSDRSYEQYF
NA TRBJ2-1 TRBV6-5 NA TGTGCCAGCATGCTAGCCTCCTACAATGAGCAGTTCTTC CASMLASYNEQFF
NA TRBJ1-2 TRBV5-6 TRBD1 TGTGCCAGCAACCCTACCGGGACAGGGGTCTATGGCTACACCTTC CASNPTGTGVYGYTF
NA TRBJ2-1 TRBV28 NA TGTGCCAGCAAATTAACAGGGCCTCCCTCCTACAATGAGCAGTTCTTC CASKLTGPPSYNEQFF
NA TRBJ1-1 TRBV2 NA TGTGCCAGCAATTACAGGGCGCACACTGAAGCTTTCTTT CASNYRAHTEAFF
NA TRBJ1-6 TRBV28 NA TGTGCCAGCAGCCAAGTTACAGGGAAGAGCTCCTATAATTCACCCCTCCACTTT CASSQVTGKSSYNSPLHF
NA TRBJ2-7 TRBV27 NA TGTGCCAGCAGTACCGATCGGGACACGAAGAACTACGAGCAGTACTTC CASSTDRDTKNYEQYF
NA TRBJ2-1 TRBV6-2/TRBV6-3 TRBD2 TGTGCCAGCAGTGAGGGACTAGCGCCTGGGAATGAGCAGTTCTTC CASSEGLAPGNEQFF
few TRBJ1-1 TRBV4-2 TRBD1 TGTGCCAGCAGCCAAGAGGAAGACAGGGCGGGAACTGAAGCTTTCTTT CASSQEEDRAGTEAFF
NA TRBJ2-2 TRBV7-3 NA TGTGCCAGCAGCTTATTTCCCGGGATGGTCGGGGAGCTGTTTTTT CASSLFPGMVGELFF
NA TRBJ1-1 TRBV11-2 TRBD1 TGTGCCAGCAGCACCCGGACAGGAGGGAACACTGAAGCTTTCTTT CASSTRTGGNTEAFF
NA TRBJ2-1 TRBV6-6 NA TGTGCCAGCAGTTACGGAAGCGGGAATGAGCAGTTCTTC CASSYGSGNEQFF